This TCR beta chain was sequenced during a study of breast tumors, draining lymph nodes, adjacent tissues. Overall study findings and caveats: Luminal-like breast cancer showed significantly higher tumor–nontumor repertoire similarity than basal-like.

One entry per CDR3 protein results from TCRdb running MiXCR on the multiplex PCR reads. This table has fewer than 25,000 distinct CDR3 sequences, 55% to 80% appearing once. This clonotype was counted many times. What it recognizes is unknown. Germline-derived CDR1 and CDR2 are SQVTM and ANQGSEA. Trimming removed 0 bases at V and 7 bases at J, with 13 bases between. The CDR3 loop spans 14 amino acids. This receptor was obtained from a female donor with breast cancer. Some clones in this sample may be carry-over from other donors' samples. The specimen sequenced was tumor-adjacent breast tissue. The chain combines TRBV29-1 with TRBJ2-1; tentatively, D is TRBD2 (6 bases). The CDR3 DNA follows: TGCAGCGTTGAAGATCGGAGGGGTTGGAATGAGCAGTTCTTC. It yields the protein CSVEDRRGWNEQFF.